Below are 16 T cell receptor beta chains sequenced from a single sample in a study of blood T cell repertoires in COVID-19. Method: immunoSEQ multiplex PCR; TCRdb's copy keeps in-frame clones and lacks some. Of approximately 170,000 clones listed, approximately 80% are singletons. The sample comprised peripheral blood. These receptors all stem from a man between 65 and 85 years old who had recovered from COVID-19.

The chain joins TRBV27 to TRBJ2-1, with D possibly TRBD2 on 6 matching bases. The CDR3 runs 18 residues. Trimming took off 5 bases at V and 0 bases at J, with 20 bases between the two ends. Germline assignment: CDR1 MNHEY and CDR2 SMNVEV (reference sequence). The CDR3 DNA reads TGTGCCAGCAGTCCTCTATCATTGAATAGCGGCTCCTACAATGAGCAGTTCTTC. This sequence encodes CASSPLSLNSGSYNEQFF.

This chain links TRBV11-3 with TRBJ2-3, with 9 bases that match TRBD2. This CDR3 is built from 12 residues. Unmatched junction bases numbered 3, after V lost 5 bases and J lost 9 bases. Germline V lookup: CDR1 SGHNT, CDR2 YENEEA. The CDR3 DNA reads TGTGCCAGCAGCGGAGGGACTAGCACGCAGTATTTT. The encoded protein is CASSGGTSTQYF.

Only a few counts were recorded for this clone. The gene calls are TRBV4-1 and TRBJ2-7; 8 nucleotides align to TRBD1. The CDR3 spans 17 residues. The germline V gene encodes CDR1 MGHRA and CDR2 YSYEKL. Unmatched junction bases numbered 11, after V lost 3 bases and J lost 1 base. The CDR3 loop reads CASSHPAWRQGSYEQYF. DNA for the CDR3: TGCGCCAGCAGCCACCCCGCGTGGAGACAGGGGTCCTACGAGCAGTACTTC.

This rearrangement joins TRBV6-5 to TRBJ2-7; D is ambiguous. V lost 7 bases and J 3 bases, leaving 10 bases between the germline ends. Germline V lookup: CDR1 MNHEY, CDR2 SVGAGI. The CDR3 sequence is 12 residues long. Written as DNA, the CDR3 is TGTGCCAGCACAGGCAGCCACTACGAGCAGTACTTC. Translating it yields CASTGSHYEQYF.

The chain recombines TRBV2 with TRBJ2-5, with D perhaps matching TRBD2 (7 bases). Trimming left V 5 bases short and J 4 bases short, with 20 bases between. The CDR3 covers 16 residues. CDR1 and CDR2 (germline): SNHLY, FYNNEI. The CDR3 region has the DNA TGTGCCAGCAGTCCCCGGCCGGGGGGCGGGGGAGAGACCCAGTACTTC. Translation gives CASSPRPGGGGETQYF.

This clone was detected a few times. This chain links TRBV10-3 with TRBJ2-7; TRBD2 agrees at 9 bases. Germline values: CDR1 ENHRY, CDR2 SYGVKD. V dropped 4 bases and J dropped 6; count of bases not matched to a gene: 13. The length of the CDR3 is 16 residues. The DNA for the CDR3 is TGTGCCATCAGTGGTACTTATAGCGGGAGTTCTGGCGAGCAGTACTTC. Residues: CAISGTYSGSSGEQYF.

The genes are TRBV3-1 (or the pseudogene TRBV3-2) and TRBJ2-1; tentative D call: TRBD2 (6 bases). CDR1 is LGHDT and CDR2 is YNNKEL in the germline V gene (reference sequence). Trimming left V 3 bases short and J 5 bases short, with 17 bases between. The CDR3 is made up of 16 amino acids. The CDR3, as DNA: TGTGCCAGCAGCCACGGCGACGGGAGAAGGGACAATGAGCAGTTCTTC. Translating gives CASSHGDGRRDNEQFF.

This chain joins TRBV7-2 and TRBJ1-2; no clear D gene. V was clipped by 5 bases and J by 1 base, with 8 bases between them. The CDR3 is made up of 13 amino acids. CDR1 and CDR2 from the germline V gene are SGHTA and FQGNSA. Written as DNA, the CDR3 is TGTGCCAGCAGCCCAGACAATAACTATGGCTACACCTTC. Translation gives CASSPDNNYGYTF.

This clone is a singleton in its sample. The chain joins TRBV7-3 to TRBJ2-3; TRBD1 might be the D (6 bases). Germline V gene lookup returns CDR1 SGHTA and CDR2 FQGTGA. The CDR3 has 15 amino acids. V was pared by 5 bases and J by 0 bases, with 12 bases between. CDR3 sequence reads: CASSQNRASTDTQYF. The CDR3 bases are TGTGCCAGCAGCCAAAACAGGGCTAGCACAGATACGCAGTATTTT.

This chain connects TRBV29-1 to TRBJ2-2; D gene ambiguous. V dropped 7 bases and J dropped 0 bases, with 12 bases sitting between them. Germline CDR1 is SQVTM and CDR2 is ANQGSEA. The CDR3 covers 14 residues. CDR3 loop: CSASRSSNTGELFF. The CDR3 DNA sequence: TGCAGCGCCTCACGTAGTTCGAACACCGGGGAGCTGTTTTTT.

The J gene is TRBJ1-2, the V gene TRBV3-1 (or the pseudogene TRBV3-2); TRBD1 matches 9 bases. Trimming cost V 1 base and J 12 bases; bases outside gene matches: 12. CDR1 is LGHDT, CDR2 YNNKEL, per germline (reference sequence). CDR3 length: 15 amino acids. The CDR3 sequence: CASSQVPGQGGTHTF. CDR3 coding DNA: TGTGCCAGCAGCCAAGTCCCGGGACAGGGAGGGACGCACACCTTC.

The chain joins TRBV3-1 (or the pseudogene TRBV3-2) to TRBJ2-1, with 7 bases identical to TRBD2. The CDR3 is 15 amino acids. Germline V lookup: CDR1 LGHDT, CDR2 YNNKEL (reference sequence). V dropped 9 bases and J dropped 9; count of bases not matched to a gene: 17. The CDR3 protein is CASKGGEGAFSEQFF. The CDR3 DNA follows: TGTGCCAGTAAGGGCGGGGAGGGCGCGTTTAGTGAGCAGTTCTTC.

This chain joins TRBV29-1 and TRBJ2-1; 8 bases fit TRBD1. The V and J ends lost 1 base and 0 bases, in that order; junction bases with no gene match: 5. In germline, CDR1 is SQVTM, CDR2 ANQGSEA. CDR3 size: 16 residues. The DNA for the CDR3 is TGCAGCGTTGAAGCGCACAGGGGGAGCTCCTACAATGAGCAGTTCTTC. Its translation is CSVEAHRGSSYNEQFF.

The chain joins TRBV28 to TRBJ2-1; possibly TRBD2 for D (7 bases). This CDR3 spans 15 amino acids. Germline V gives CDR1 MDHEN, CDR2 SYDVKM. V dropped 3 bases and J dropped 5 bases, with 14 bases sitting between them. CDR3 sequence: CASSFYGGPDNEQFF. CDR3 sequence (DNA): TGTGCCAGCAGTTTTTACGGGGGGCCCGACAATGAGCAGTTCTTC.

The rearrangement links TRBV24-1 to TRBJ1-2; no firm D call. The CDR3 has 12 amino acids. CDR1 and CDR2 (germline): KGHDR, SFDVKD. V was clipped by 3 bases and J by 8 bases, with 9 bases between them. The DNA for the CDR3 is TGTGCCACCAGTGATGAATTGAGGGGCTACACCTTC. Translating it yields CATSDELRGYTF.

This clone was seen a handful of times. The CDR3 nucleotides read TGTGCCAGCTCACCAGGGACTAGCGGGAAGAATGAGCAGTTCTTC. Translated, it gives CASSPGTSGKNEQFF. The chain carries TRBV18 and TRBJ2-1; 13 nucleotides agree with TRBD2. The CDR3 is made up of 15 amino acids. V lost 2 bases, J lost 7 bases, and 2 bases stayed unmatched. Germline lookup yields CDR1 KGHSH and CDR2 LQKENI.